This TCR beta chain was profiled in a study of cytomegalovirus exposure and HLA in healthy donors (dated by TCRdb to 2016 to 2017). Concerning the study at large: According to an earlier analysis of a few hundred of the donors, about 179 million T cells yielded 90 million to 130 million unique TCR beta sequences and about 300 Gb of sequence data. The study used immunosequencing to profile the T cell repertoires of 600 to 850 subjects and linked those repertoires to cytomegalovirus serostatus. Four to six DR-DQ haplotypes were handled as single units for association and clustering, since linkage in the cohort was strong. Rather than using new phenotypic data, the later analysis identified candidate immune exposures from TCR beta sequences and from how often those sequences occurred across donors. A later genetic analysis used genome-wide SNP genotypes for about 60% of the 666 donors, treating that subset as a discovery cohort. Besides the first cohort of approximately 710 subjects, a separate validation cohort made up of 120 different subjects was used. All discovery cohort repertoires had been generated using a single sequencing platform. To study patterns of TCR occurrence, a later analysis re-analyzed previously published TCR beta repertoires from hundreds of donors and added high-resolution HLA genotyping. To predict cytomegalovirus infection status, the study combined high-throughput TCR immunosequencing, statistical association of individual TCRs with disease status, and machine learning. Donor age, sex, ethnicity and CMV serostatus were compiled together with the repertoire data. An earlier analysis of several hundred of the donors applied high-throughput TCR beta sequencing to assess whether each TCR beta V gene segment acted as functional or pseudogenic. The genetic ancestry cluster associated with self-reported Caucasian donors included roughly four fifths of the 350 to 500 genotyped donors. The number of donors typed differed by locus, with 629-630 for A, B, C, DRB1 and DQB1, more than 500 for DQA1, 600 to 610 for DPA1, and under 490 for DPB1. Class I and class II HLA loci were covered by the typing at four-digit resolution. The study was designed to test whether signatures of past pathogen exposure could be identified by cataloging public T cell receptors. Among approximately 370 genotyped donors of the cohort, an average of around 220,000 unique TCR beta nucleotide sequences was sequenced per donor, of which 15% to 20% were non-productive. Around 300 gigabases of sequencing data and tens of millions of unique TCR sequences were included in an early release covering roughly 700 HLA-typed donors. The investigation overall reported the following: While some public TCRs were present in many individuals, most TCR sequences turned up only very rarely across donors. Compared with the 666-donor mean, donors in an Asian-associated ancestry cluster had fewer N-insertions in productive TCRs, according to a later genetic analysis. When HLA alleles, especially DR and DQ, strongly co-occurred, attributing TCR associations to individual alleles was difficult. In a later analysis, HLA-associated TCR beta chains were found to be more clonally expanded and to have lower generation probabilities than equally common non-associated chains. According to a later analysis, TCR association rates differed among HLA loci, with DRB1 alleles showing the most associated TCRs and HLA-C alleles showing the fewest. Roughly uniform sequencing depth across donors was assumed in presence/absence analyses, although this assumption may not hold. Most CMV-associated TCR beta chains appeared to be HLA-restricted in a later analysis, and the HLA associations seemed to be driven largely by CMV exposure. Because HLA typing was unavailable for some donors at each locus, only the typed subset was used in association tests. Because counts were too low, about 17 rarely observed V segments, including chromosome 9 orphons, were excluded from the earlier analysis of under 650 of the donors. The only immune exposure information available for the cohort was CMV serostatus. This cohort had only TCR beta chains sequenced, and the lack of alpha or paired-chain data limited which features could be detected. The classifier was reported to diagnose cytomegalovirus status with high specificity and sensitivity in both the original cohort and the validation cohort. In a later analysis, some 18,000 TCR beta sequences were associated with specific HLA alleles at a false discovery rate of 0.05. Broadly in line with IMGT annotations, most TCR beta V segments showed up in productive rearrangements about 87% or about 30% of the time in an earlier analysis of 587 of the donors. Linkage disequilibrium might explain the correlated functional status among segregating V segments, but an unknown experimental factor could not be excluded. The sequencing pipeline was judged likely to have produced a cluster of highly shared sequence variants as a technical artifact. The 87-base-pair reads could not distinguish some IMGT-functional V segments, including TRBV6-2 and TRBV6-3, so those segments were excluded. A few of the identified cytomegalovirus-associated TCR beta chains were confirmed in vitro to be specific for cytomegalovirus antigens. A further reported finding was that TCR beta sequences accurately predicted the HLA-A and HLA-B alleles for most subjects in the first cohort. The study listed approximately 160 TCR beta chains as associated with cytomegalovirus. A later genetic analysis associated a missense DCLRE1C variant with V-gene and J-gene trimming of TCR beta chains, and an independent cohort replicated the association. According to the authors, the approach could potentially be generalized to other disease states and immunological phenotypes. Several of the top co-occurrence clusters appeared to be linked to parvovirus B19, influenza, CMV and Epstein-Barr virus, according to a later analysis.

CDR1 is given as SGHRS and CDR2 as YFSETQ, both from the germline V gene. Ends trimmed: V by 4 bases, J by 3 bases; bases unmatched to a gene: 8. The CDR3 covers 16 residues, taking in both the cysteine and the phenylalanine. Of all the DNA, just the CDR3 is kept, 48 bases in frame from base 1. Libraries were prepared through the immunoSEQ multiplex PCR assay. The multiplex PCR relied on a mix of 60 forward primers for TCR Vbeta segments and 13 reverse primers for TCR Jbeta segments. Amplification of the CDR3 region of rearranged TCR beta genes was performed with a multiplex PCR assay on genomic DNA. The Illumina HiSeq System was used to sequence the amplified TCR beta libraries as 87-base-pair reads. The published analysis was carried out like this. Across the 600 to 700 repertoires, a later analysis counted tens of millions of unique TCR beta chains, roughly 11 million of which were shared by at least two donors. A nearest-neighbor algorithm error-corrected the raw reads and collapsed the reads into unique sequences, merging closely related sequences to remove PCR and sequencing errors. CDR3 sequences were aligned to IMGT reference sequences to assign V, D and J gene segments. For a sequence to be retained, a match of at least six nucleotides to both a V gene segment and a J gene segment was required. Rearrangements were called productive when the CDR3 lacked stop codons and stayed in frame with V and J; all others were non-productive. CDR3 was defined according to IMGT convention as the region running from the second conserved V-encoded cysteine to the conserved J-encoded phenylalanine. In an earlier analysis of roughly 610 of the donors, sequences lacking an unambiguous match to a single V gene segment were excluded. An earlier analysis of roughly 590 of the donors called V segments functional above 56.7% productive rearrangements and segregating when the between-donor standard deviation exceeded 5%. A statistical classification framework was built to diagnose cytomegalovirus status from the catalog of TCR beta chain sequences. In a later analysis, TCR nucleotide sequences were compared against IMGT/GENE-DB human TR gene sequences so that V and J genes could be assigned. Using the TCRdist pipeline, a later analysis assigned CDR3 sequences along with most-parsimonious VDJ recombination scenarios. A later analysis defined each TCR beta chain by its CDR3 amino acid sequence plus V-gene family, and excluded reads lacking a unique V-gene family. A later analysis removed roughly 590 highly shared, low-generation-probability nucleotide sequences to deal with suspected cross-contamination and a sequencing artifact. A later analysis calculated a clonal expansion index for each public chain from normalized within-repertoire ranks of inferred template counts. In a later analysis, generation probabilities were computed using a VDJ recombination model fitted to out-of-frame rearrangements, and the results were checked against IGoR. In a later analysis, hypergeometric tests were used to score TCR-TCR, TCR-HLA and TCR-CMV co-occurrence, with a repertoire-size bias correction applied to TCR pairs. To estimate false discovery rates, a later analysis permuted the HLA or CMV assignments 20 times. In a later analysis, co-occurring TCRs were grouped using DBSCAN, with TCRdist sequence similarity added in when clustering inside HLA-allele-positive subsets. Repertoires with fewer than 30,000 or more than 120,000 public chains were left out of co-occurrence clustering, as were roughly five repertoires with anomalous nucleotide sharing. Held by TCRdb, this immuneACCESS table contains in-frame sequences only and omits some clones. Under half of the omission traces to an unresolved V gene where checked; the cause of the rest is unknown. From that table come the V and J calls and clone size; the DNA was used to work out D and trimming. Within this sample are roughly 180,000 clones, with about 80% of them counted one time only. The top ten hold about 2% of the sample.

The cohort comprised approximately 700 healthy bone marrow donors. At the time of sampling, every cohort member was nominally healthy, though immune exposures that went unrecorded were likely present. The donor tested CMV seropositive and was one of the 289 seropositive cohort members. Every donor gave a peripheral blood sample, and the peripheral blood mononuclear cells from that sample were used for TCR beta sequencing. The Qiagen DNeasy Blood Extraction Kit was used to extract genomic DNA from the blood cell samples. On this clone itself: Its specific antigen is unknown. One base away there is no much larger clone; base qualities are not given.

The sample comprised PBMCs. The receptor's source is a woman between 18 and 29 years old in good health and CMV-seropositive. This chain joins TRBV5-1 to TRBJ2-1, and 9 junction bases match TRBD2. Here the CDR3 is given as CASSRNLAGNYNEQFF. The DNA is as follows: TGCGCCAGCAGCAGAAACCTAGCGGGGAACTACAATGAGCAGTTCTTC.